This T cell receptor (beta chain) originates from a study of vaccination effects on CD4 cells after COVID-19. Viral peptide pools were used in the ViraFEST assay to expand antigen-specific CD4+ T cells, and sequencing came afterward. The authors isolated CD4+ T cells after nine to eleven days of culture. Each participant was administered two doses of either the BNT162b2 or the mRNA-1273 vaccine. TCRdb keeps only in-frame clones here, not all; method: immunoSEQ multiplex PCR. The table lists about 28,000 clones, 73% of them singletons. Comment on this clone: What it binds is unknown.

CDR1 is SEHNR, CDR2 FQNEAQ, per germline (reference sequence). The CDR3 loop spans 15 amino acids. Germline trimming cut 1 base from V and 4 bases from J; bases unmatched to any gene: 3. This TCR was sampled from a human donor who received a COVID-19 vaccine. This sequence joins TRBV7-9 and TRBJ2-5, with 10 bases lining up with TRBD2. Sequences were derived from CD4+ T cells from PBMCs cultured with HCoV-NL63 spike peptides, sampled after COVID-19 vaccination. CDR3 DNA sequence: TGTGCCAGCAGCTTAGTACTAGCGGGACTAGAGACCCAGTACTTC. This codes for CASSLVLAGLETQYF.